Sequencing of this T cell receptor (beta chain) was carried out in a study of blood T cell repertoires in COVID-19. Overall study: Samples taken during acute and convalescent COVID-19 were collected in the United States, Italy and Spain. PBMCs, B-cell-depleted T cells, or T cells were the source of the cDNA or gDNA that made up the material.

Original data processing: Reference gene primer amplification yielded estimated nucleated cell counts. The assay was immunoSEQ multiplex PCR, and TCRdb's table has in-frame clones only and misses some. That table supplies the V and J calls and clone size; D and trimming were determined from the DNA. Of over 60,000 clones detected, under 90% appear once; the ten largest clones hold 11%. Germline CDR1 and CDR2: SGHTA and FQGNSA. The V end lost 5 bases, the J end lost 1 base, and 11 bases lay between the germline ends. The CDR3 has 14 residues. The clonotype comes from a man between 65 and 85 years old with active or convalescent COVID-19. Sequencing was performed on peripheral blood. The chain links TRBV7-2 to TRBJ1-1; TRBD1 is a possible D gene (5 bases). The CDR3 DNA is TGTGCCAGCAGCGCACTTACAGGGAACACTGAAGCTTTCTTT. It specifies CASSALTGNTEAFF.